This T cell receptor beta chain originates from a study of T cell responses to AZD1222 COVID-19 vaccine. General study findings and limits: Breadth and depth of Spike-specific TCRs rose after two AZD1222 doses. Clonal diversity was possibly underestimated; the donors were predominantly white British and more often female. Repertoires in all cases were sampled only once the peak T cell response had passed.

The V segment lost 8 bases and the J segment 2 bases; nucleotides outside the gene matches: 8. The CDR3 has 16 amino acids. Germline lookup yields CDR1 MGHDK and CDR2 SYGVNS. The table came from immunoSEQ multiplex PCR; TCRdb's copy has only in-frame clones and leaves some out. The sample shows 150,000 to 200,000 clones, just over 85% of them seen only once. Regarding this clone: The antigen is not known.

This TCR was sampled from an adult in good health. The chain has TRBV25-1 and TRBJ2-3; 12 bases map to TRBD2. The starting material was peripheral blood, obtained on day 0 of AZD1222 vaccination. CDR3 bases: TGTGCCAGCGCAATGACTAGCGGGGGTTACACAGATACGCAGTATTTT. Translation: CASAMTSGGYTDTQYF.